The rows below give T cell receptor beta chains drawn from one sample of a study of T cell changes during pregnancy in multiple sclerosis. The data were produced by immunoSEQ multiplex PCR, yet TCRdb's version contains in-frame clones alone and is incomplete. The sample includes around 56,000 clones, over 75% seen only once; the top ten take roughly 2%. Sequencing used peripheral blood, obtained in the first trimester of pregnancy. The receptors originated from a female donor in good health, enrolled as a control in a pregnancy study. Each CDR3 is given with its conserved first and last residue. The order of the fields is clone size, V gene, J gene, D gene, CDR3 protein, CDR3 DNA. The D gene is left open where the match is weak. Clone size, where shown, is once, few, many, or a class for clones that have expanded.

clone_size: -
v_call: TRBV18
j_call: TRBJ2-3
d_call: -
cdr3_aa: CASSPSTTTDTQYF
cdr3_nt: TGTGCCAGCTCACCATCCACTACCACAGATACGCAGTATTTT

clone_size: -
v_call: TRBV5-4
j_call: TRBJ1-6
d_call: TRBD1
cdr3_aa: CASSPRDRAPLHF
cdr3_nt: TGTGCCAGCAGCCCCCGGGACAGGGCTCCCCTCCACTTT

clone_size: -
v_call: TRBV6-5
j_call: TRBJ1-1
d_call: -
cdr3_aa: CASSPGLNTEAFF
cdr3_nt: TGTGCCAGTTCGCCAGGGTTGAACACTGAAGCTTTCTTT

clone_size: -
v_call: TRBV6-5
j_call: TRBJ2-7
d_call: TRBD1
cdr3_aa: CASSRDRAYEQYF
cdr3_nt: TGTGCCAGCAGTCGGGACAGAGCCTACGAGCAGTACTTC

clone_size: -
v_call: TRBV5-1
j_call: TRBJ2-4
d_call: -
cdr3_aa: CASSPEVANIQYF
cdr3_nt: TGCGCCAGCAGCCCAGAGGTGGCAAACATTCAGTACTTC

clone_size: -
v_call: TRBV10-3
j_call: TRBJ1-2
d_call: TRBD1
cdr3_aa: CATLSTAGGMGGYTF
cdr3_nt: TGTGCCACCCTATCCACCGCAGGGGGCATGGGTGGCTACACCTTC

clone_size: -
v_call: TRBV28
j_call: TRBJ2-2
d_call: TRBD1
cdr3_aa: CASSQQGTGELFF
cdr3_nt: TGTGCCAGCAGTCAACAGGGGACCGGGGAGCTGTTTTTT

clone_size: -
v_call: TRBV4-2
j_call: TRBJ2-7
d_call: TRBD1
cdr3_aa: CASSQDWGTGGFEQYF
cdr3_nt: TGTGCCAGCAGCCAAGATTGGGGGACAGGGGGCTTCGAGCAGTACTTC

clone_size: -
v_call: TRBV6-5
j_call: TRBJ1-1
d_call: -
cdr3_aa: CASSYSPVLDTEAFF
cdr3_nt: TGTGCCAGCAGTTACTCCCCGGTTTTGGACACTGAAGCTTTCTTT

clone_size: -
v_call: TRBV5-1
j_call: TRBJ2-3
d_call: TRBD2
cdr3_aa: CASSARTSGKYTDTQYF
cdr3_nt: TGCGCCAGCAGCGCCCGGACTAGCGGAAAATACACAGATACGCAGTATTTT

clone_size: -
v_call: TRBV7-3
j_call: TRBJ2-5
d_call: TRBD2
cdr3_aa: CASSQGGQRETQYF
cdr3_nt: TGTGCCAGCAGCCAGGGAGGGCAGAGGGAGACCCAGTACTTC

clone_size: -
v_call: TRBV11-2
j_call: TRBJ1-1
d_call: -
cdr3_aa: CASSLRDRNTEAFF
cdr3_nt: TGTGCCAGCAGCCTACGTGATAGGAACACTGAAGCTTTCTTT

clone_size: once
v_call: TRBV6-5
j_call: TRBJ1-3
d_call: -
cdr3_aa: CASSRGPGSGNTIYF
cdr3_nt: TGTGCCAGCAGTCGGGGTCCGGGATCTGGAAACACCATATATTTT

clone_size: -
v_call: TRBV27
j_call: TRBJ2-2
d_call: TRBD2
cdr3_aa: CASSLGLAGTLGTGELFF
cdr3_nt: TGTGCCAGCAGTTTAGGACTAGCCGGGACCCTGGGCACCGGGGAGCTGTTTTTT

clone_size: -
v_call: TRBV5-1
j_call: TRBJ2-5
d_call: TRBD1
cdr3_aa: CASSPQGAGTQYF
cdr3_nt: TGCGCCAGCAGCCCTCAGGGGGCCGGGACCCAGTACTTC

clone_size: -
v_call: TRBV15
j_call: TRBJ2-2
d_call: -
cdr3_aa: CATSRDLTNTGELFF
cdr3_nt: TGTGCCACCAGCAGAGATCTTACGAACACCGGGGAGCTGTTTTTT

clone_size: -
v_call: TRBV29-1
j_call: TRBJ2-7
d_call: TRBD1
cdr3_aa: CSVPGQSYEQYF
cdr3_nt: TGCAGCGTACCGGGACAGAGCTACGAGCAGTACTTC

clone_size: -
v_call: TRBV7-2
j_call: TRBJ2-1
d_call: -
cdr3_aa: CASSLLAVYNEQFF
cdr3_nt: TGTGCCAGCAGCTTATTAGCAGTTTACAATGAGCAGTTCTTC

clone_size: -
v_call: TRBV2
j_call: TRBJ2-1
d_call: -
cdr3_aa: CASSDGGLGSNEQFF
cdr3_nt: TGTGCCAGCAGTGATGGAGGGCTCGGGTCGAATGAGCAGTTCTTC

clone_size: -
v_call: TRBV6-1
j_call: TRBJ2-1
d_call: -
cdr3_aa: CASSPAAGSYNEQFF
cdr3_nt: TGTGCCAGCAGCCCCGCGGCGGGGTCCTACAATGAGCAGTTCTTC

clone_size: once
v_call: TRBV27
j_call: TRBJ2-1
d_call: TRBD1
cdr3_aa: CASSTPRDRGYNEQFF
cdr3_nt: TGTGCCAGCAGTACACCCCGGGACAGGGGCTACAATGAGCAGTTCTTC

clone_size: -
v_call: TRBV7-8
j_call: TRBJ2-5
d_call: TRBD2
cdr3_aa: CASSPWGGGPEETQYF
cdr3_nt: TGTGCCAGCAGCCCCTGGGGGGGAGGGCCGGAGGAGACCCAGTACTTC

clone_size: -
v_call: TRBV7-2
j_call: TRBJ2-1
d_call: -
cdr3_aa: CASSLDWGGNEQFF
cdr3_nt: TGTGCCAGCAGCTTAGATTGGGGAGGCAATGAGCAGTTCTTC

clone_size: -
v_call: TRBV4-1
j_call: TRBJ2-5
d_call: TRBD2
cdr3_aa: CASSQVSSGRLQETQYF
cdr3_nt: TGCGCCAGCAGCCAAGTATCTAGCGGGCGTCTCCAAGAGACCCAGTACTTC

clone_size: -
v_call: TRBV19
j_call: TRBJ1-5
d_call: -
cdr3_aa: CASSMRTTTQHF
cdr3_nt: TGTGCCAGTAGTATGAGGACAACCACCCAGCATTTT

clone_size: once
v_call: TRBV11-2
j_call: TRBJ2-7
d_call: -
cdr3_aa: CASRGASYEQYF
cdr3_nt: TGTGCCAGCAGGGGAGCTTCCTACGAGCAGTACTTC

clone_size: -
v_call: TRBV5-8
j_call: TRBJ1-5
d_call: -
cdr3_aa: CASSHGDSNQPQHF
cdr3_nt: TGTGCCAGCAGTCACGGGGATAGCAATCAGCCCCAGCATTTT

clone_size: -
v_call: TRBV4-2
j_call: TRBJ1-2
d_call: -
cdr3_aa: CASSPNLGYGYTF
cdr3_nt: TGTGCCAGCAGCCCCAACCTCGGCTATGGCTACACCTTC

clone_size: once
v_call: TRBV6-1
j_call: TRBJ2-1
d_call: -
cdr3_aa: CASSEALLSSEFF
cdr3_nt: TGTGCCAGCAGTGAAGCGCTTCTGTCTAGTGAGTTCTTC

clone_size: -
v_call: TRBV29-1
j_call: TRBJ1-4
d_call: TRBD1
cdr3_aa: CSVGQGEGEKLFF
cdr3_nt: TGCAGCGTTGGACAGGGAGAAGGGGAAAAACTGTTTTTT

clone_size: -
v_call: TRBV6-4
j_call: TRBJ2-1
d_call: TRBD1
cdr3_aa: CASSVDRDYEQFF
cdr3_nt: TGTGCCAGCAGTGTGGACAGGGACTATGAGCAGTTCTTC

clone_size: -
v_call: TRBV6-1
j_call: TRBJ2-1
d_call: -
cdr3_aa: CASSEWGGFGSYNEQFF
cdr3_nt: TGTGCCAGCAGTGAATGGGGGGGCTTTGGCTCCTACAATGAGCAGTTCTTC

clone_size: -
v_call: TRBV5-1
j_call: TRBJ2-7
d_call: -
cdr3_aa: CASSLAQAGHEQYF
cdr3_nt: TGCGCCAGCAGCTTGGCCCAGGCGGGGCACGAGCAGTACTTC

clone_size: -
v_call: TRBV29-1
j_call: TRBJ2-1
d_call: -
cdr3_aa: CSVVFIPGTPGVGRIYNEQFF
cdr3_nt: TGCAGCGTTGTGTTTATCCCTGGGACCCCCGGGGTCGGGAGAATCTACAATGAGCAGTTCTTC

clone_size: -
v_call: TRBV13
j_call: TRBJ2-5
d_call: -
cdr3_aa: CASRHWRGRETQYF
cdr3_nt: TGTGCCAGCAGACACTGGCGGGGCAGAGAGACCCAGTACTTC

clone_size: -
v_call: TRBV19
j_call: TRBJ1-3
d_call: -
cdr3_aa: CATSVAGNTIYF
cdr3_nt: TGTGCCACCTCGGTCGCTGGAAACACCATATATTTT

clone_size: once
v_call: TRBV2
j_call: TRBJ1-1
d_call: -
cdr3_aa: CASSEKGEYTEAFF
cdr3_nt: TGTGCCAGCAGTGAGAAAGGGGAATACACTGAAGCTTTCTTT

clone_size: -
v_call: TRBV19
j_call: TRBJ2-5
d_call: -
cdr3_aa: CASSGSMLGETQYF
cdr3_nt: TGTGCCAGTAGCGGGAGTATGTTAGGAGAGACCCAGTACTTC

clone_size: -
v_call: TRBV15
j_call: TRBJ1-1
d_call: TRBD1
cdr3_aa: CATSDRVDTEAFF
cdr3_nt: TGTGCCACCAGCGACAGGGTGGACACTGAAGCTTTCTTT

clone_size: -
v_call: TRBV11-2
j_call: TRBJ2-7
d_call: -
cdr3_aa: CASSLALALGEQYF
cdr3_nt: TGTGCCAGCAGCTTAGCCCTAGCCCTGGGCGAGCAGTACTTC

clone_size: -
v_call: TRBV18
j_call: TRBJ1-2
d_call: -
cdr3_aa: CASSPGHGLFYGYTF
cdr3_nt: TGTGCCAGCTCACCAGGGCACGGACTATTCTATGGCTACACCTTC

clone_size: -
v_call: TRBV7-9
j_call: TRBJ2-7
d_call: -
cdr3_aa: CASSIGEATFVYEQYF
cdr3_nt: TGTGCCAGCAGCATAGGGGAGGCAACCTTCGTATACGAGCAGTACTTC

clone_size: -
v_call: TRBV29-1
j_call: TRBJ1-1
d_call: -
cdr3_aa: CSVGQSMNTEAFF
cdr3_nt: TGCAGCGTTGGACAGAGCATGAACACTGAAGCTTTCTTT

clone_size: -
v_call: TRBV18
j_call: TRBJ1-4
d_call: -
cdr3_aa: CASSPGSGNEKLFF
cdr3_nt: TGTGCCAGCTCACCAGGGTCGGGTAATGAAAAACTGTTTTTT

clone_size: -
v_call: TRBV7-7
j_call: TRBJ2-1
d_call: TRBD2
cdr3_aa: CASSLRLADSYNEQFF
cdr3_nt: TGTGCTAGCAGCTTAAGGCTAGCGGACTCCTACAATGAGCAGTTCTTC

clone_size: -
v_call: TRBV12-5
j_call: TRBJ2-1
d_call: -
cdr3_aa: CASGLGGSEQFF
cdr3_nt: TGTGCTAGTGGTTTAGGAGGCTCGGAGCAGTTCTTC

clone_size: -
v_call: TRBV6-4
j_call: TRBJ2-3
d_call: TRBD2
cdr3_aa: CASRLADNTDTQYF
cdr3_nt: TGTGCCAGCAGACTAGCGGACAACACAGATACGCAGTATTTT

clone_size: -
v_call: TRBV19
j_call: TRBJ1-1
d_call: TRBD1
cdr3_aa: CASRWGDRGTNTEAFF
cdr3_nt: TGTGCCAGTAGATGGGGGGACAGGGGGACGAACACTGAAGCTTTCTTT

clone_size: -
v_call: TRBV10-3
j_call: TRBJ2-7
d_call: TRBD2
cdr3_aa: CASHRGGGHEQYF
cdr3_nt: TGTGCCAGCCACCGGGGGGGAGGGCACGAGCAGTACTTC

clone_size: -
v_call: TRBV27
j_call: TRBJ2-3
d_call: TRBD2
cdr3_aa: CASSLFAGGTDTQYF
cdr3_nt: TGTGCCAGCAGTTTATTCGCGGGAGGGACAGATACGCAGTATTTT